This T cell receptor (beta chain) was profiled in a study of molecular identifiers for immune sequencing clone quantification. Study-level results: Identical TCR molecules that share a barcode could lead to an underestimation of highly expanded clone sizes.

For bulk TCR libraries, previously described methods and listed TCR primers were used. MiXCR, applied by TCRdb to the PCR reads, yields one record per CDR3 protein. The profile shows 490,000 or so distinct CDR3 sequences, 25% of them singletons. Germline V lookup: CDR1 PRHDT, CDR2 FYEKMQ (reference sequence). Trimming cost V 4 bases and J 3 bases; bases outside gene matches: 4. This CDR3 is built from 14 residues. About this clonotype: Its antigen is unidentified.

Input material: naive CD8+ T cells from blood, with Jurkat cell RNA spiked in. The subset here: FACS-sorted CD8+CD4-CCR7+CD45RA+ naive T cells. The TCR originated in a human donor in good health. Some libraries in this study had Jurkat cell RNA spiked in. The V gene is TRBV13, the J gene TRBJ1-1, with 8 bases identical to TRBD1. CDR3 sequence (DNA): TGTGCCAGCAGCTCGGAACAGGGGGACACTGAAGCTTTCTTT. The encoded protein is CASSSEQGDTEAFF.